The clone carrying this TCR beta chain was detected only a few times. The sample originates from a study of blood T cell repertoires in COVID-19. Method: immunoSEQ multiplex PCR; TCRdb's copy keeps in-frame clones and lacks some. The sample consists of some 330,000 clones, roughly 90% of them appearing once. The CDR3 spans 15 residues. Trimming took 1 base from V and 6 from J, leaving 10 bases between them. The germline CDR1 and CDR2 sequences are SGHTA and FQGNSA. The chain uses TRBV7-2 and TRBJ1-6; no clear D gene. The clonotype was recovered from a woman aged 50 to 65 with active or convalescent COVID-19. Sequencing was performed on peripheral blood. The CDR3 reads CASSLVGGTNSPLHF. The CDR3 DNA reads as TGTGCCAGCAGCTTAGTAGGCGGAACTAATTCACCCCTCCACTTT. The whole variable domain, remainder taken from reference TRBV7-2 and TRBJ1-6, is GAGVSQSPSNKVTEKGKDVELRCDPISGHTALYWYRQSLGQGLEFLIYFQGNSAPDKSGLPSDRFSAERTGGSVSTLTIQRTQQEDSAVYLCASSLVGGTNSPLHFGNGTRLTVT.